A selection of T cell receptor beta chains follows, all from one sample in a study of T cell responses to AZD1222 COVID-19 vaccine. Only in-frame clones appear in the TCRdb table, and some are missing; sequencing was by immunoSEQ multiplex PCR. The repertoire holds tens of thousands of clones, with around three quarters as singletons. The material sequenced was peripheral blood, taken on day 0 of AZD1222 vaccination. The source is an adult in good health. Each CDR3 is given with its conserved first and last residue. D genes are given only for firm matches. Clone size is shown for a subset of rows, as once, few, many or a class of expanded clone.

J,V,size,D,CDR3,DNA
TRBJ1-2,TRBV18,NA,NA,CASSPPSSKGPYGYTF,TGTGCCAGCTCACCTCCAAGCTCCAAGGGCCCCTATGGCTACACCTTC
TRBJ1-2,TRBV28,NA,NA,CASRAEWGGYGYTF,TGTGCCAGCAGGGCTGAGTGGGGGGGCTATGGCTACACCTTC
TRBJ2-2,TRBV11-2,few,NA,CASRKGRTNTGELFF,TGTGCCAGCAGGAAGGGACGGACGAACACCGGGGAGCTGTTTTTT
TRBJ1-4,TRBV7-9,NA,TRBD1,CASSLQGAGVEKLFF,TGTGCCAGCAGCCTCCAGGGGGCGGGCGTGGAAAAACTGTTTTTT
TRBJ1-6,TRBV6-5,NA,TRBD1,CASSYDPGGNSPLHF,TGTGCCAGCAGTTACGACCCAGGGGGTAATTCACCCCTCCACTTT
TRBJ2-7,TRBV6-5,NA,NA,CASSYSTQSPRDF,TGTGCCAGCAGTTACTCGACTCAATCCCCCCGGGACTTC
TRBJ2-7,TRBV28,NA,NA,CASRLAVSYEQYF,TGTGCCAGCAGGTTAGCGGTCTCCTACGAGCAGTACTTC
TRBJ2-3,TRBV9,NA,NA,CASSAGADTQYF,TGTGCCAGCAGCGCAGGGGCAGATACGCAGTATTTT
TRBJ1-1,TRBV28,NA,TRBD1,CASRPSRDSTEAFF,TGTGCCAGCAGGCCATCCCGGGACAGCACAGAAGCTTTCTTT
TRBJ1-2,TRBV6-4,few,TRBD1,CASSPGTGTGRLGYTF,TGTGCCAGCAGTCCGGGGACCGGGACAGGGCGCCTTGGCTACACCTTC
TRBJ1-1,TRBV2,NA,NA,CASTLGGWTEAFF,TGTGCCAGCACCCTCGGCGGCTGGACCGAAGCTTTCTTT
TRBJ1-4,TRBV14,NA,NA,CASSRVSQGEKLFF,TGTGCCAGCAGCCGGGTGTCCCAGGGTGAAAAACTGTTTTTT
TRBJ1-1,TRBV6-5,NA,NA,CASSPNTNTEAFF,TGTGCCAGCAGTCCCAACACGAACACTGAAGCTTTCTTT
TRBJ2-3,TRBV7-2,NA,NA,CASSPGLYQTLNTDTQYF,TGTGCCAGCAGCCCTGGACTATACCAGACCCTAAACACAGATACGCAGTATTTT
TRBJ1-5,TRBV6-4,NA,NA,CASSTGRNLLNQPQHF,TGTGCCAGCAGTACAGGGCGTAATTTACTAAATCAGCCCCAGCATTTT
TRBJ2-2,TRBV7-9,once,NA,CASSPEGGELFF,TGTGCCAGCAGCCCCGAGGGCGGGGAGCTGTTTTTT
TRBJ2-7,TRBV6-5,NA,NA,CASLNSNRAYEQYF,TGTGCCAGCCTGAATTCCAACAGGGCCTACGAGCAGTACTTC